What follows are 10 T cell receptor beta chains derived from one specimen sequenced in a study of cytotoxic CD8 clonotypes in ibrutinib-treated CLL (dated by TCRdb to the early 2020s). The time point label, read with the paper, signifies: approximately 25 months on ibrutinib. The library was built by means of the immunoSEQ multiplex PCR assay. TCRdb stores this immuneACCESS table with in-frame sequences only. Part of the clones is absent; in the studies checked, under half of the shortfall reflects unresolved V genes, and no reason is known for the rest. For this sample the table gives under 300,000 clones, of which around three quarters were detected only once. The biggest ten clones account for 15% of the sample. Sequences were derived from PBMCs, sampled after 24 months of ibrutinib treatment. The receptors stem from a human donor with chronic lymphocytic leukemia.

J is TRBJ2-7 and V is TRBV27, with D possibly TRBD1 on 6 matching bases. The CDR3 sequence is 15 residues long. Trimming pared 1 base from V and 0 bases from J, leaving 10 bases between. CDR1 and CDR2 from the germline V gene are MNHEY and SMNVEV (reference sequence). CDR3 coding DNA: TGTGCCAGCAGTTTATTTGGGGACACCTCCTACGAGCAGTACTTC. It specifies CASSLFGDTSYEQYF.

As DNA, the CDR3 is TGTGCCAGCAGCTTAATTCTTGGGACACTACACACTGAAGCTTTCTTT. Amino acid sequence: CASSLILGTLHTEAFF. The chain recombines TRBV7-2 with TRBJ1-1, with a tentative D call TRBD1 (6 bases). Germline CDR1 and CDR2: SGHTA and FQGNSA. The CDR3 runs to 16 residues. The germline V and J ends were trimmed by 2 bases and 3 bases, with 16 bases remaining between them. Drawing the rest from reference TRBV7-2 and TRBJ1-1, the complete variable domain is GAGVSQSPSNKVTEKGKDVELRCDPISGHTALYWYRQSLGQGLEFLIYFQGNSAPDKSGLPSDRFSAERTGGSVSTLTIQRTQQEDSAVYLCASSLILGTLHTEAFFGQGTRLTVV.

This chain links TRBV7-9 with TRBJ2-7; 12 nucleotides align to TRBD1. The CDR3 extends over 14 amino acids. Germline assignment: CDR1 SEHNR and CDR2 FQNEAQ (reference sequence). With 5 bases clipped from V and 4 bases from J, the junction kept 3 bases outside the gene matches. The CDR3 DNA reads TGTGCCAGCAGCCGGGACAGGGGGCGGTACGAGCAGTACTTC. It translates to CASSRDRGRYEQYF.

The V call is TRBV5-6, the J call TRBJ1-5; perhaps TRBD1 as D (5 bases). CDR1 and CDR2 from the germline V gene are SGHDT and YYEEEE. The CDR3 is 16 residues long. V lost 3 bases and J lost 5, with 18 bases in between. The CDR3 region is CASSSFRDAEHQPQHF. CDR3 nucleotides: TGTGCCAGCAGCTCGTTTCGGGACGCCGAACATCAGCCCCAGCATTTT.

With regard to this clone: Distinct nucleotide sequences in the sample also encode this CDR3. The chain recombines TRBV5-1 with TRBJ2-5; no definite D call. CDR3 length: 15 amino acids. The germline V gene has CDR1 SGHRS and CDR2 YFSETQ. V gave up 0 bases and J gave up 1 base, with 10 bases separating them. CDR3 loop: CASSLAVGSQETQYF. The CDR3 coding sequence is TGCGCCAGCAGCTTGGCCGTGGGCAGCCAAGAGACCCAGTACTTC.

The chain couples TRBV9 to TRBJ2-2, with 8 bases fitting TRBD1. The V segment lost 0 bases and the J segment 7 bases; nucleotides outside the gene matches: 8. The CDR3 runs to 16 residues. Germline V lookup: CDR1 SGDLS, CDR2 YYNGEE. CDR3 coding DNA: TGTGCCAGCAGCGTAGGTACAGGGGGATTTGGCGGGGAGCTGTTTTTT. The encoded protein is CASSVGTGGFGGELFF. The variable domain in full, with the rest retrieved from reference TRBV9 and TRBJ2-2, is DSGVTQTPKHLITATGQRVTLRCSPRSGDLSVYWYQQSLDQGLQFLIQYYNGEERAKGNILERFSAQQFPDLHSELNLSSLELGDSALYFCASSVGTGGFGGELFFGEGSRLTVL.

The chain uses TRBV13 and TRBJ2-5, with a possible D match to TRBD2 (5 bases). The germline gives CDR1 PRHDT, CDR2 FYEKMQ (reference sequence). This CDR3 is built from 15 residues. The V and J ends lost 0 bases and 0 bases respectively, with 8 bases between them. CDR3 protein: CASSLGRRYQETQYF. The CDR3 nucleotides read TGTGCCAGCAGCTTAGGCCGGAGGTACCAAGAGACCCAGTACTTC.

This sequence joins TRBV6-5 and TRBJ2-1, with unresolved D. From germline, CDR1 is MNHEY and CDR2 SVGAGI. This CDR3 has 14 residues. V lost 8 bases to trimming and J lost 5 bases, with 16 bases between them. This CDR3 is CASRTSWSNNEQFF. As DNA, the CDR3 is TGTGCCAGCCGTACTTCGTGGAGTAACAATGAGCAGTTCTTC.

The chain combines TRBV5-1 with TRBJ2-7; no clear D. Per the germline V gene, CDR1 is SGHRS and CDR2 is YFSETQ. The CDR3 totals 12 residues. Trimming pared 4 bases from V and 5 bases from J, leaving 10 bases between. CDR3 DNA: TGCGCCAGCAGCGGCCCTGGGGACGAGCAGTACTTC. This codes for CASSGPGDEQYF.

The V call is TRBV7-9, the J call TRBJ2-1; no clear D gene. CDR1 SEHNR and CDR2 FQNEAQ come from the germline V gene (reference sequence). CDR3 length: 14 amino acids. Trimming took off 1 base at V and 4 bases at J, with 8 bases between the two ends. This CDR3 is CASSLDRNYNEQFF. Written as DNA, the CDR3 is TGTGCCAGCAGCTTAGACAGAAATTACAATGAGCAGTTCTTC.